These 21 T cell receptor beta chains were sequenced from one sample in a study of T cell repertoires in cytomegalovirus infection. TCRdb reprocessed the reads via MiXCR and lists one record per CDR3 protein. The sample has about 140,000 distinct CDR3 sequences; 5.5% to 8% are singletons. Sequencing input: PBMCs. These TCRs come from a human donor in good health (CMV status not recorded). Some clones in this sample may be carry-over from other donors' samples.

This clonotype was seen a handful of times. The chain is built from TRBV29-1 and TRBJ2-1; D ambiguous. V lost 3 bases to trimming and J lost 6 bases, with 9 bases between them. This CDR3 region has 12 residues. Germline V gene data show CDR1 as SQVTM and CDR2 as ANQGSEA. The CDR3 here is CSVDGLGNEQFF. DNA of the CDR3: TGCAGCGTTGACGGCTTGGGCAATGAGCAGTTCTTC.

This clonotype has ten or more counts. J is TRBJ2-2 and V is TRBV7-2; 7 bases are shared with TRBD2. The CDR3 consists of 15 residues. Trimming at V came to 10 bases and at J to 0 bases, leaving 8 bases not matched to a gene. Germline CDR1 is SGHTA and CDR2 is FQGNSA. DNA of the CDR3: TGTGCCACCCCGGGCGGGGGTACGAACACCGGGGAGCTGTTTTTT. As protein: CATPGGGTNTGELFF.

This clonotype was observed many times. The CDR3 sequence is CASSRRLDGGISGNTIYF. For the CDR3, the DNA is TGTGCCAGCAGTCGAAGACTCGACGGAGGAATCTCTGGAAACACCATATATTTT. This sequence joins TRBV27 and TRBJ1-3; unclear D gene. The germline CDR1 and CDR2 sequences are MNHEY and SMNVEV (reference sequence). The V gene lost 5 bases and the J gene lost 0 bases, with 20 bases spanning the gap. The CDR3 loop spans 18 amino acids.

This clonotype was seen many times. This chain uses TRBV11-2 with TRBJ1-5; unclear D gene. Germline CDR1 reads SGHAT; CDR2 reads FQNNGV. V was clipped by 0 bases and J by 3 bases, with 9 bases between them. The CDR3 length is 15 residues. The DNA of the CDR3 is TGTGCCAGCAGCTTAGAAGGGTGGGACAATCAGCCCCAGCATTTT. Translated, it gives CASSLEGWDNQPQHF. The whole variable domain, filled in from reference TRBV11-2 and TRBJ1-5, reads EAGVAQSPRYKIIEKRQSVAFWCNPISGHATLYWYQQILGQGPKLLIQFQNNGVVDDSQLPKDRFSAERLKGVDSTLKIQPAKLEDSAVYLCASSLEGWDNQPQHFGDGTRLSIL.

The V and J genes are TRBV12-3 or TRBV12-4 and TRBJ1-5; D may be TRBD1 (6 bases). Trimming shortened V by 3 bases and J by 7 bases, and 13 bases separated the two germline ends. This CDR3 spans 14 amino acids. CDR3: CASSLLPGEQPQHF. The CDR3 nucleotides are TGTGCCAGCAGTTTGCTCCCAGGGGAGCAGCCCCAGCATTTT.

This clonotype was seen ten or more times. This chain connects TRBV5-1 to TRBJ1-1, with 10 bases matching TRBD1. V shed 4 bases, J shed 2 bases, and the junction held 2 bases outside the gene matches. Germline V gene lookup returns CDR1 SGHRS and CDR2 YFSETQ. The CDR3 is 14 residues long. DNA for the CDR3: TGCGCCAGCAGCAGGACAGGGGGAAACACTGAAGCTTTCTTT. Translation: CASSRTGGNTEAFF.

This clonotype was recorded a few times. The genes are TRBV29-1 and TRBJ1-1; TRBD1 matches 9 bases. This CDR3 comprises 12 residues. Germline V gives CDR1 SQVTM, CDR2 ANQGSEA. V trimming: 4 bases; J trimming: 5 bases; junction bases outside the gene matches: 2. The CDR3 sequence: CSVADRGTEAFF. The CDR3 DNA follows: TGCAGCGTTGCAGACAGGGGGACTGAAGCTTTCTTT.

This clonotype has ten or more counts. The genes are TRBV29-1 and TRBJ2-3, with D unclear. V shed 3 bases and J shed 5 bases, with 6 bases lying between them. This CDR3 is built from 11 residues. Germline V gene lookup returns CDR1 SQVTM and CDR2 ANQGSEA. Written as DNA, the CDR3 is TGCAGCGTTGAGTCAAAAGATACGCAGTATTTT. This translates into CSVESKDTQYF.

This clonotype came up many times. The chain combines TRBV19 with TRBJ1-1, with no clear D. Germline assignment: CDR1 LNHDA and CDR2 SQIVND (reference sequence). V was cut by 5 bases and J by 3 bases, with 7 bases left in between. The length of the CDR3 is 12 residues. The chain's CDR3 is CASSLGYTEAFF. Written as DNA, the CDR3 is TGTGCCAGTAGTCTCGGATACACTGAAGCTTTCTTT.

The V call is TRBV20-1, the J call TRBJ2-3; D is uncertain. CDR1 is DFQATT and CDR2 is SNEGSKA in the germline V gene (reference sequence). The CDR3 is 13 residues long. Trimming stripped 1 base from V and 2 bases from J, with 7 bases between. CDR3 DNA: TGCAGTGCTAGAGGAGAGCTCACAGATACGCAGTATTTT. Its protein is CSARGELTDTQYF.

A few counts support this clonotype. The chain is built from TRBV27 and TRBJ1-6, with 7 bases matching TRBD1. This CDR3 is built from 15 residues. CDR1 is MNHEY, CDR2 SMNVEV, per germline (reference sequence). With V trimmed by 5 bases and J by 7 bases, 8 bases remained unmatched. Here the CDR3 reads CASSPDRLGNSPLHF. The CDR3 region has the DNA TGTGCCAGCAGTCCGGACAGGCTAGGAAATTCACCCCTCCACTTT.

Ten or more counts support this clonotype. V gene TRBV7-2 combines with J gene TRBJ2-1, with 8 bases that match TRBD2. V gave up 2 bases and J gave up 2 bases; unmatched junction bases: 2. This CDR3 is built from 15 residues. Germline lookup yields CDR1 SGHTA and CDR2 FQGNSA. The CDR3 bases are TGTGCCAGCAGCTTAATGACTAGCGCCTACAATGAGCAGTTCTTC. Translated, it gives CASSLMTSAYNEQFF.

This clonotype was observed at least ten times. V gene TRBV12-3 or TRBV12-4 combines with J gene TRBJ1-5; perhaps TRBD1 as D (5 bases). CDR3 length: 16 residues. The V gene lost 1 base and the J gene lost 5 bases, with 15 bases spanning the gap. In DNA, the CDR3 is TGTGCCAGCAGTTTAGGCGGGGCCTTGACCGATCAGCCCCAGCATTTT. Its translation: CASSLGGALTDQPQHF.

This clonotype showed up just once. The genes are TRBV29-1 and TRBJ2-7, with 10 bases fitting TRBD2. Germline values: CDR1 SQVTM, CDR2 ANQGSEA. The CDR3 covers 12 residues. Unmatched junction bases numbered 4, after V lost 6 bases and J lost 5 bases. CDR3 nucleotides: TGCAGCGTGGCCACTAGCGGGGACGAGCAGTACTTC. It translates to CSVATSGDEQYF.

This clonotype was counted many times. The chain couples TRBV24-1 to TRBJ1-1, with 11 bases lining up with TRBD1. From germline, CDR1 is KGHDR and CDR2 SFDVKD. V was pared by 4 bases and J by 7 bases, with 7 bases of the junction left unmatched. This CDR3 contains 15 residues. CDR3 bases: TGTGCCACCAGTGAGTCGGGACAGGGGGGTGATGAAGCTTTCTTT. It codes for CATSESGQGGDEAFF.

This clonotype was detected once. A much larger clone sits a single nucleotide away, making a read error possible. The chain has TRBV12-3 or TRBV12-4 and TRBJ2-5; 7 bases agree with TRBD1. The CDR3 sequence is 14 residues long. Written as DNA, the CDR3 is TGTGCCAGCGGTTTTGGCCAGGGGGTGGAGACCCAGTACTTC. Amino acids: CASGFGQGVETQYF.

This clonotype was seen at least ten times. The chain has TRBV7-2 and TRBJ2-7; no firm D call. The CDR3 is made up of 14 amino acids. The V end was cut by 3 bases, the J end by 3 bases, with 12 bases between. The germline V gene has CDR1 SGHTA and CDR2 FQGNSA. CDR3: CASSFGWINYEQYF. The CDR3 DNA reads TGTGCCAGCAGCTTTGGGTGGATCAACTACGAGCAGTACTTC.

This clonotype was seen more than once but under ten times. The rearrangement links TRBV7-3 to TRBJ2-5; D is uncertain. Per the germline V gene, CDR1 is SGHTA and CDR2 is FQGTGA. The CDR3 contains 13 residues. V lost 0 bases and J lost 5, with 7 bases in between. CDR3 sequence reads: CASSLTGFETQYF. CDR3 sequence (DNA): TGTGCCAGCAGCTTAACGGGCTTTGAGACCCAGTACTTC.

This clonotype has just a few counts. The chain recombines TRBV10-3 with TRBJ1-2; 8 bases map to TRBD1. Losses at the gene ends were 4 bases for V and 8 bases for J; bases not matched to a gene: 6. In germline, CDR1 is ENHRY, CDR2 SYGVKD. This CDR3 contains 13 residues. CDR3 protein: CAISGQGAYGYTF. The CDR3 DNA reads as TGTGCCATCAGTGGGCAGGGGGCTTACGGCTACACCTTC.

This clonotype was observed a few times. The chain links TRBV2 to TRBJ1-2; tentatively, D is TRBD1 (5 bases). Germline V CDR1 and CDR2: SNHLY, FYNNEI. The CDR3 loop spans 18 amino acids. The V gene lost 2 bases and the J gene lost 0 bases, with 19 bases spanning the gap. The CDR3 bases are TGTGCCAGCAGTGAACAGGGACTACGATTCTTAACTAACTATGGCTACACCTTC. Its translation: CASSEQGLRFLTNYGYTF.

A few counts support this clonotype. The chain recombines TRBV25-1 with TRBJ1-1, with D perhaps TRBD1 (5 bases). The CDR3 extends over 12 amino acids. Germline CDR1 and CDR2: MGHDK and SYGVNS. V gave up 9 bases and J gave up 7 bases, with 15 bases separating them. The CDR3 coding sequence is TGTGCCAGTCACCCAGGGAGGGGTGAAGCTTTCTTT. This gives the protein CASHPGRGEAFF. The full variable domain, completed using reference TRBV25-1 and TRBJ1-1, is EADIYQTPRYLVIGTGKKITLECSQTMGHDKMYWYQQDPGMELHLIHYSYGVNSTEKGDLSSESTVSRIRTEHFPLTLESARPSHTSQYLCASHPGRGEAFFGQGTRLTVV.